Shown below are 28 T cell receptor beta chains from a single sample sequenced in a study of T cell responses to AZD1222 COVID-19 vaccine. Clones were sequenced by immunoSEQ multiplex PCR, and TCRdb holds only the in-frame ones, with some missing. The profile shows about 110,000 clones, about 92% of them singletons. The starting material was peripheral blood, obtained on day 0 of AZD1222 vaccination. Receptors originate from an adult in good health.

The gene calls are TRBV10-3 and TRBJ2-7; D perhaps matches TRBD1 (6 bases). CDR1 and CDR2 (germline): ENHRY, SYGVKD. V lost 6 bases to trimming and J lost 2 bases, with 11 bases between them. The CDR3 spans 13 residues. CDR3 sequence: CAIRPGTTYEQYF. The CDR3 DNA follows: TGTGCCATCAGACCCGGGACAACCTACGAGCAGTACTTC.

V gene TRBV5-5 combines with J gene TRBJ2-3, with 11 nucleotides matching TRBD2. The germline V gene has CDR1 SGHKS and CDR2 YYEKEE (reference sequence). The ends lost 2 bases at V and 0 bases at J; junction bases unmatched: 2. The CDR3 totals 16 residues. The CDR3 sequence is CASSFLAGGSTDTQYF. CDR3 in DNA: TGTGCCAGCAGCTTCTTAGCGGGAGGGAGCACAGATACGCAGTATTTT.

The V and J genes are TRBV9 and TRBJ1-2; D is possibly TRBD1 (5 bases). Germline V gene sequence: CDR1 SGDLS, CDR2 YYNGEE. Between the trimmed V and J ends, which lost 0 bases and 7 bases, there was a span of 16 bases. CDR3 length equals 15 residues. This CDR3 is CASSVVQDGRFGYTF. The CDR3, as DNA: TGTGCCAGCAGCGTAGTACAGGATGGGCGGTTTGGCTACACCTTC.

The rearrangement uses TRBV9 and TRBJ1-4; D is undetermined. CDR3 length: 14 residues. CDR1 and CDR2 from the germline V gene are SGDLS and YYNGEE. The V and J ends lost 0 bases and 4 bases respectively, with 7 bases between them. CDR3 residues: CASSVGGVNEKLFF. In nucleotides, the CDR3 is TGTGCCAGCAGCGTAGGGGGAGTTAATGAAAAACTGTTTTTT.

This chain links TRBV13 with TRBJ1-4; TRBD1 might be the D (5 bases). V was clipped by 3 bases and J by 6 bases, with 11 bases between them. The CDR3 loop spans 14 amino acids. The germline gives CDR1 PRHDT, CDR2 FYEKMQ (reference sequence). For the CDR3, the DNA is TGTGCCAGCAGCTTCCGGCAGGGTGATGAAAAACTGTTTTTT. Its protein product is CASSFRQGDEKLFF.

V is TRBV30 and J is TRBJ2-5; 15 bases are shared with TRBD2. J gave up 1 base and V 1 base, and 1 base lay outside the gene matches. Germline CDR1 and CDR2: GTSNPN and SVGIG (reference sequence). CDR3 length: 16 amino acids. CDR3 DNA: TGTGCCTGGAGTGGGACTAGCGGGAGGGGCCAAGAGACCCAGTACTTC. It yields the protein CAWSGTSGRGQETQYF.

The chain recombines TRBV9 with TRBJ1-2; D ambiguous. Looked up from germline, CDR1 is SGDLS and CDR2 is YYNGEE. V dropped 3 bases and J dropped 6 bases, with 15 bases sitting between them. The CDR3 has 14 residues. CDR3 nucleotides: TGTGCCAGCAGCGGTGGACTAGGGTTCAATGGCTACACCTTC. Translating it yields CASSGGLGFNGYTF.

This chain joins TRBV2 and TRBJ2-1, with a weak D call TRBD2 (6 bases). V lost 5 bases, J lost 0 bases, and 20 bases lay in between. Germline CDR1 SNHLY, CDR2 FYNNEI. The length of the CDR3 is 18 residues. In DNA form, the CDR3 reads TGTGCCAGCAGTCCTTTGGGGGGAGGCCCCACCTCCTACAATGAGCAGTTCTTC. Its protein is CASSPLGGGPTSYNEQFF.

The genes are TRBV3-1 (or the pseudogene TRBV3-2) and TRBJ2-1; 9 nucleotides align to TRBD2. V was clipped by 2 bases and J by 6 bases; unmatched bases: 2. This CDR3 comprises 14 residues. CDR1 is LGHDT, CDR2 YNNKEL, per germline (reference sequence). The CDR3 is CASSQKTSGNEQFF. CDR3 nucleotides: TGTGCCAGCAGCCAAAAGACTAGCGGCAATGAGCAGTTCTTC.

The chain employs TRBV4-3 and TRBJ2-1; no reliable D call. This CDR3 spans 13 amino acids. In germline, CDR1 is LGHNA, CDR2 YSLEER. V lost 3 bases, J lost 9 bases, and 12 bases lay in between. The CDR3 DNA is TGCGCCAGCAGCCATAATCAGGCAACTGAGCAGTTCTTC. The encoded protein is CASSHNQATEQFF.

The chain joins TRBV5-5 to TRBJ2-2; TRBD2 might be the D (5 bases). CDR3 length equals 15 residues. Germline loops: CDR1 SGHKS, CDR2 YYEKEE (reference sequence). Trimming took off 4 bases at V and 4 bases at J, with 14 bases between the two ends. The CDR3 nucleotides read TGTGCCAGCAGCCCCGGGGTAGCGTTCACCGGGGAGCTGTTTTTT. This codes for CASSPGVAFTGELFF.

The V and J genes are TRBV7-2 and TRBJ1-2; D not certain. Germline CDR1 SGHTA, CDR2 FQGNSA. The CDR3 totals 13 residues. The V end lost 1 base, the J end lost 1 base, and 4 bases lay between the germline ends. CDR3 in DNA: TGTGCCAGCAGCTTAGACCTTAACTATGGCTACACCTTC. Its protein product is CASSLDLNYGYTF.

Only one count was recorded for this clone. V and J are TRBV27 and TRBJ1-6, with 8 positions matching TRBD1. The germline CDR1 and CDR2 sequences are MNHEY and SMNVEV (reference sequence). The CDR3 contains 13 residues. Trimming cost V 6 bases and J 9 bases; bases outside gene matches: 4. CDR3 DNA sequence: TGTGCCAGCAGCGGACAGGGAAGTTCACCCCTCCACTTT. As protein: CASSGQGSSPLHF.

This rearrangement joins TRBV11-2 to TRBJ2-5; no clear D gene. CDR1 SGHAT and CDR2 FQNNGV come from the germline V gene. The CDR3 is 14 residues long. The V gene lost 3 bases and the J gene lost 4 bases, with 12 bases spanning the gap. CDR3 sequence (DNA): TGTGCCAGCAGCTTTCAAAACTCCCTAGAGACCCAGTACTTC. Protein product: CASSFQNSLETQYF.

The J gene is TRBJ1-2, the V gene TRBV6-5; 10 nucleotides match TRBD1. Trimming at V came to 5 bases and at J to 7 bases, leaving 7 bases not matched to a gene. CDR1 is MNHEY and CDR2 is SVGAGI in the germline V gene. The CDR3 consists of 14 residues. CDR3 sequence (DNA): TGTGCCAGCAGTACCGACAGGGGGCGCGGTGGCTACACCTTC. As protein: CASSTDRGRGGYTF.

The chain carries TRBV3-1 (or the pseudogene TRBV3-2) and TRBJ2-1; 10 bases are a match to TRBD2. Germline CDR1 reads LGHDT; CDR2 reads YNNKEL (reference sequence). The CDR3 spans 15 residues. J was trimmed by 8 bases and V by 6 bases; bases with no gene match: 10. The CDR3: CASRKSGGVSYEQFF. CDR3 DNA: TGTGCCAGCAGGAAAAGCGGGGGGGTCAGCTATGAGCAGTTCTTC.

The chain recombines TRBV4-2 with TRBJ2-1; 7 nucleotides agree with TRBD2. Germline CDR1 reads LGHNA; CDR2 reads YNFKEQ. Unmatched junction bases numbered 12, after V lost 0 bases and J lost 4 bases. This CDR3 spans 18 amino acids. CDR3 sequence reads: CASSQEQVRGDLYNEQFF. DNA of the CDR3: TGTGCCAGCAGCCAAGAACAGGTCCGGGGGGACCTATACAATGAGCAGTTCTTC.

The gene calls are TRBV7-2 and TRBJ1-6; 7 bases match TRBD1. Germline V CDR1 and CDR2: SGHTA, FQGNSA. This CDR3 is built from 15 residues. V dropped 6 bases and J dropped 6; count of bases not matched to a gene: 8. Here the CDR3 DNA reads TGTGCCAGCAGAAAAATGAGGGGGCCTAATTCACCCCTCCACTTT. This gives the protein CASRKMRGPNSPLHF.

DNA of the CDR3: TGTGCCAGCGGCCAGGGAGCGAACACCGGGGAGCTGTTTTTT. Residues: CASGQGANTGELFF. V and J are TRBV7-3 and TRBJ2-2; tentatively, D is TRBD1 or TRBD2 (5 bases each). Trimming shortened V by 8 bases and J by 0 bases, and 10 bases separated the two germline ends. Germline values: CDR1 SGHTA, CDR2 FQGTGA. There are 14 residues in the CDR3.

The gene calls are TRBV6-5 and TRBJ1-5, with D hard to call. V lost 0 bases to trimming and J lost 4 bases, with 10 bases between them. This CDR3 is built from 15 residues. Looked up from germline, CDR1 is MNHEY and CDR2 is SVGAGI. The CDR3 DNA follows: TGTGCCAGCAGTTACTCGGGAGCTCCAAATCAGCCCCAGCATTTT. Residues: CASSYSGAPNQPQHF.

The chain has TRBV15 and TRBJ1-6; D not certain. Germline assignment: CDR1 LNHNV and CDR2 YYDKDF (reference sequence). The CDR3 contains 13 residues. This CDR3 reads CAANTAGDSPLHF. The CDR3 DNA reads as TGTGCGGCCAACACCGCTGGGGATTCACCCCTCCACTTT.

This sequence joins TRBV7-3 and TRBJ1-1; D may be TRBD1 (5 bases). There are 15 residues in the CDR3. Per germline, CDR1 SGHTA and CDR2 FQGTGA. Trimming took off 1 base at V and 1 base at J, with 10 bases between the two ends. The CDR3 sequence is CASSLSGGTNTEAFF. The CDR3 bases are TGTGCCAGCAGCTTAAGTGGGGGGACGAACACTGAAGCTTTCTTT.

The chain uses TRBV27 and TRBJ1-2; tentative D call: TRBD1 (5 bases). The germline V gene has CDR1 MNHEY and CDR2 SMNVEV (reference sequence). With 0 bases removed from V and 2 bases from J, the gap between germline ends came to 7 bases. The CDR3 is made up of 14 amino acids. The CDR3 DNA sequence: TGTGCCAGCAGTTTATCGGGGGTGAACTATGGCTACACCTTC. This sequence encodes CASSLSGVNYGYTF.

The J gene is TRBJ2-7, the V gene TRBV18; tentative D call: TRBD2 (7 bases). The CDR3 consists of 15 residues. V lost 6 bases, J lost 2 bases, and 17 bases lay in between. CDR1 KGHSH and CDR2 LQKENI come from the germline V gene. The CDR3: CASSRGEGGTYEQYF. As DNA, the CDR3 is TGTGCCAGCTCCCGCGGGGAGGGGGGAACCTACGAGCAGTACTTC.

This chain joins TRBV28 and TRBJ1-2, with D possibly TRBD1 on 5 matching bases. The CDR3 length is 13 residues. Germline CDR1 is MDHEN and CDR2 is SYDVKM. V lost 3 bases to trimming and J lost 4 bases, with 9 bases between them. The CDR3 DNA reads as TGTGCCAGCAGTTTGCCGACAGCCTATGGCTACACCTTC. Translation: CASSLPTAYGYTF.

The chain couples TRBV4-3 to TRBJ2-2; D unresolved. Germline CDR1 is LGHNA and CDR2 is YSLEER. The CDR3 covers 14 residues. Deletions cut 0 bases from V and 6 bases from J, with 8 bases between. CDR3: CASSQDRASGELFF. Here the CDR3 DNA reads TGCGCCAGCAGCCAAGACAGAGCTTCCGGGGAGCTGTTTTTT.

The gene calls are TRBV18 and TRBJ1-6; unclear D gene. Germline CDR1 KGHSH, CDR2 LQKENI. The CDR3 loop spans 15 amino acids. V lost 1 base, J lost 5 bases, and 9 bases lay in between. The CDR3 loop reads CASSPLKVNNSPLHF. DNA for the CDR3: TGTGCCAGCTCACCACTGAAGGTCAATAATTCACCCCTCCACTTT.

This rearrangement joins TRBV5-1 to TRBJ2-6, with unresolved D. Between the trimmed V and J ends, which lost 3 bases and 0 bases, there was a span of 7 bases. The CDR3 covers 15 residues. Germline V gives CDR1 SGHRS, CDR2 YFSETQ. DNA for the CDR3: TGCGCCAGCAGCTACCTGGGCTCTGGGGCCAACGTCCTGACTTTC. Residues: CASSYLGSGANVLTF. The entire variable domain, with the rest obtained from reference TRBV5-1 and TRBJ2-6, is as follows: KAGVTQTPRYLIKTRGQQVTLSCSPISGHRSVSWYQQTPGQGLQFLFEYFSETQRNKGNFPGRFSGRQFSNSRSEMNVSTLELGDSALYLCASSYLGSGANVLTFGAGSRLTVL.